Below, 4 T cell receptor beta chains from the same sample are listed, as sequenced in a study of shared clonotypes between healthy human individuals (dated by TCRdb to 2018 to 2021). Receptor amplification or capture employed the immunoSEQ multiplex PCR assay. Sourced from immuneACCESS, this table was stored by TCRdb with only in-frame sequences that have V and J called. A share of the clones is absent; for the studies checked, an unresolved V gene accounts for under half, and the remainder has no known explanation. Within this sample are over 2 million clones, with 92% of them counted one time only. The top ten clonotypes cover 0.3% to 0.4% of the sample. The sequenced sample consisted of naive CD4+ T cells from PBMCs. In light of the paper, this sample's cell subset or site label describes: CD45RA+ positively selected. The receptors derive from a man younger than 35 in good health. Some clones in this sample may be carry-over from other donors' samples.

This chain uses TRBV6-5 with TRBJ2-1; TRBD2 aligns across 10 bases. V dropped 8 bases and J dropped 10; count of bases not matched to a gene: 5. CDR1 is MNHEY and CDR2 is SVGAGI in the germline V gene. The CDR3 is 12 amino acids. The CDR3 bases are TGTGCCAGCTTTACTAGCGGGACCGAGCAGTTCTTC. Its protein product is CASFTSGTEQFF.

The chain is built from TRBV29-1 and TRBJ2-7, with D tentatively TRBD1 or TRBD2 (5 bases each). The CDR3 is 16 amino acids. CDR1 and CDR2 from the germline V gene are SQVTM and ANQGSEA. Trimming removed 0 bases from V and 2 bases from J, with 17 bases in between. CDR3 coding DNA: TGCAGCGTTGAAGATCTCAGCCAGGGAGTGACCTACGAGCAGTACTTC. It encodes CSVEDLSQGVTYEQYF.

This chain links TRBV15 with TRBJ1-5; D is ambiguous. Trimming pared 4 bases from V and 5 bases from J, leaving 6 bases between. This CDR3 region has 12 residues. The V gene's germline CDR1 is LNHNV and CDR2 YYDKDF (reference sequence). Here the CDR3 reads CATSIGHQPQHF. DNA for the CDR3: TGTGCCACCAGCATCGGTCATCAGCCCCAGCATTTT.

The rearrangement joins TRBV18 to TRBJ2-4, with 9 positions matching TRBD1. The J segment lost 5 bases and the V segment lost 6 bases, leaving 5 bases of the junction unmatched. This CDR3 spans 14 amino acids. The V gene's germline CDR1 is KGHSH and CDR2 LQKENI. CDR3: CASSFRQGENIQYF. CDR3 bases: TGTGCCAGCTCGTTTCGACAGGGGGAAAACATTCAGTACTTC.